These 10 T cell receptor beta chains share one sample of origin, sequenced in a study of cytomegalovirus exposure and HLA in healthy donors. Amplification used 60 Vbeta primers and 13 Jbeta primers. Sequenced by immunoSEQ multiplex PCR; TCRdb stores in-frame clones only, minus some. The sample records about 93,000 clones, approximately 68% being singletons. Sequenced input: PBMCs. These TCRs come from a boy between 10 and 17 years old in good health and CMV-seropositive.

This clone was seen only a few times. This chain joins TRBV11-2 and TRBJ2-7; possible D gene TRBD2, 6 bases. In germline, CDR1 is SGHAT, CDR2 FQNNGV. There are 14 residues in the CDR3. V was cut by 5 bases and J by 3 bases, with 14 bases left in between. The DNA for the CDR3 is TGTGCCAGCAGCCCGAGGGGAGGATTCTACGAGCAGTACTTC. Its translation: CASSPRGGFYEQYF.

The chain is built from TRBV4-1 and TRBJ1-1, with TRBD1 as a possible D gene (5 bases). CDR3 length: 16 residues. V lost 1 base, J lost 3 bases, and 15 bases lay in between. The V gene's germline CDR1 is MGHRA and CDR2 YSYEKL. Here the CDR3 reads CASSQGQYRLDTEAFF. The CDR3 coding sequence is TGCGCCAGCAGCCAAGGCCAATACAGGCTCGACACTGAAGCTTTCTTT.

This chain joins TRBV29-1 and TRBJ2-7, with 7 bases that match TRBD1. Per the germline V gene, CDR1 is SQVTM and CDR2 is ANQGSEA. This CDR3 spans 14 amino acids. The junction had 9 bases not matched to a gene; V was cut back by 0 bases and J by 7 bases. The CDR3 region is CSVEDRDRPKEQYF. CDR3 sequence (DNA): TGCAGCGTTGAAGACCGGGACAGACCCAAAGAGCAGTACTTC.

This clone has more than one count but fewer than ten. The chain is built from TRBV5-4 and TRBJ1-2, with D unresolved. Germline CDR1 SGHNT, CDR2 YYREEE (reference sequence). The length of the CDR3 is 15 residues. V lost 0 bases to trimming and J lost 0 bases, with 9 bases between them. The CDR3 spells CASSLDGSANYGYTF. CDR3 nucleotide sequence: TGTGCCAGCAGCTTGGACGGAAGCGCTAACTATGGCTACACCTTC.

The rearrangement links TRBV21-1 to TRBJ2-1; the table assigns TRBD1, which was not confirmed against the DNA. TRBV21-1 is a pseudogene locus. The CDR3 contains 14 residues. CDR3 residues: CASSPTGVYNEQFF. For the CDR3, the DNA is TGTGCCAGCAGCCCGACAGGAGTCTACAATGAGCAGTTCTTC.

This chain uses TRBV14 with TRBJ2-7; D might be TRBD1 (6 bases). V gave up 2 bases and J gave up 10 bases, with 21 bases separating them. The CDR3 loop spans 15 amino acids. The germline V gene has CDR1 SGHDN and CDR2 FVKESK. The CDR3: CASSQIGGRGSFQYF. The CDR3 coding sequence is TGTGCCAGCAGCCAAATTGGCGGCAGGGGCAGCTTCCAGTACTTC.

There are a few counts of this clone. The J gene is TRBJ2-7, the V gene TRBV6-1, with 10 bases lining up with TRBD1. The CDR3 is 16 amino acids. The V and J ends lost 4 bases and 7 bases, in that order; junction bases with no gene match: 13. Germline V gene lookup returns CDR1 MNHNS and CDR2 SASEGT. This CDR3 reads CASSAWGGTGAGEQYF. For the CDR3, the DNA is TGTGCCAGCAGTGCTTGGGGTGGGACAGGGGCAGGGGAGCAGTACTTC.

The chain uses TRBV2 and TRBJ2-1, with 10 bases matching TRBD2. Germline values: CDR1 SNHLY, CDR2 FYNNEI. CDR3 length: 16 amino acids. J lost 2 bases, V lost 6 bases, and 7 bases had no gene match. The CDR3 nucleotides read TGTGCCAGCAGCGACCTAGCGGGAGTACCCTACAATGAGCAGTTCTTC. Amino acid sequence: CASSDLAGVPYNEQFF.

The chain links TRBV27 to TRBJ1-1; 9 positions match TRBD1. Germline CDR1 is MNHEY and CDR2 is SMNVEV (reference sequence). J gave up 3 bases and V 3 bases, and 8 bases lay outside the gene matches. This CDR3 has 16 amino acids. CDR3 residues: CASSFRLGQGDTEAFF. The CDR3 coding sequence is TGTGCCAGCAGTTTCCGACTGGGACAGGGAGACACTGAAGCTTTCTTT.

The CDR3 is CASKVFVGSDYNEQFF. For the CDR3, the DNA is TGTGCCAGCAAAGTATTCGTCGGGTCGGACTACAATGAGCAGTTCTTC. This rearrangement joins TRBV7-2 to TRBJ2-1; unclear D gene. V dropped 7 bases and J dropped 3 bases, with 19 bases sitting between them. The CDR3 is 16 residues long. Germline V gene data show CDR1 as SGHTA and CDR2 as FQGNSA.